Listed here are 30 T cell receptor beta chains from one sample, sequenced in a study of T cell responses to AZD1222 COVID-19 vaccine. The repertoire was sequenced with immunoSEQ multiplex PCR; TCRdb's copy has only in-frame clones and lacks some. This table holds approximately 110,000 clones, around 89% found once. The sequenced sample was peripheral blood, obtained on day 0 of AZD1222 vaccination. The receptors shown here come from an adult in good health.

V usage is TRBV27 and J usage is TRBJ2-7, with no clear D. The germline gives CDR1 MNHEY, CDR2 SMNVEV (reference sequence). CDR3 length: 12 amino acids. V lost 1 base to trimming and J lost 5 bases, with 6 bases between them. The CDR3 sequence: CASSLLGNEQYF. In nucleotides, the CDR3 is TGTGCCAGCAGTTTATTGGGGAACGAGCAGTACTTC.

The rearrangement links TRBV7-2 to TRBJ2-2; 8 bases align to TRBD2. V was pared by 3 bases and J by 7 bases, with 7 bases of the junction left unmatched. The CDR3 extends over 15 amino acids. Germline CDR1 SGHTA, CDR2 FQGNSA. The CDR3 DNA follows: TGTGCCAGCAGCTTCAATGGCGGGGGGCACGGGGAGCTGTTTTTT. It translates to CASSFNGGGHGELFF.

V gene TRBV27 combines with J gene TRBJ2-1; TRBD2 matches 8 bases. The germline CDR1 and CDR2 sequences are MNHEY and SMNVEV (reference sequence). Germline trimming cut 1 base from V and 3 bases from J; bases unmatched to any gene: 5. The CDR3 spans 16 residues. The CDR3 loop reads CASSLFSGGFYNEQFF. DNA for the CDR3: TGTGCCAGCAGTTTATTCTCGGGGGGGTTCTACAATGAGCAGTTCTTC.

This chain uses TRBV25-1 with TRBJ1-4, with a weak D call TRBD1 (6 bases). V was shortened by 8 bases and J by 8 bases, with 18 bases between the two germline ends. Germline CDR1 MGHDK, CDR2 SYGVNS. The CDR3 covers 14 residues. Written as DNA, the CDR3 is TGTGCCAGCCGTAATACGGGGGGCGACGAAAAACTGTTTTTT. Translated: CASRNTGGDEKLFF.

As for this clone: Within the sample, other DNA sequences also encode this same CDR3. The chain links TRBV7-6 to TRBJ1-2, with no clear D. Trimming removed 1 base from V and 8 bases from J, with 11 bases in between. This CDR3 is built from 13 residues. The germline CDR1 and CDR2 sequences are SGHVS and FNYEAQ. The CDR3 bases are TGTGCCAGCAGCTTAGTGGAGGGTGGGGGCTACACCTTC. Translated: CASSLVEGGGYTF.

The chain couples TRBV25-1 to TRBJ2-1; D gene ambiguous. Germline V gene sequence: CDR1 MGHDK, CDR2 SYGVNS. V was pared by 5 bases and J by 7 bases, with 15 bases between. The CDR3 runs to 14 residues. CDR3 protein: CASSPLSRVNEQFF. The CDR3 DNA is TGTGCCAGCAGTCCGTTAAGTAGGGTGAATGAGCAGTTCTTC.

The V gene is TRBV7-8, the J gene TRBJ2-2, with D perhaps matching TRBD1 (5 bases). The CDR3 spans 17 residues. With 0 bases removed from V and 3 bases from J, the gap between germline ends came to 14 bases. Per germline, CDR1 SGHVS and CDR2 FQNEAQ. The chain's CDR3 is CASSLAQAGSHTGELFF. The CDR3 region has the DNA TGTGCCAGCAGCTTAGCGCAGGCAGGGTCTCACACCGGGGAGCTGTTTTTT. The full variable domain, with the rest looked up from reference TRBV7-8 and TRBJ2-2, is GAGVSQSPRYKVAKRGQDVALRCDPISGHVSLFWYQQALGQGPEFLTYFQNEAQLDKSGLPSDRFFAERPEGSVSTLKIQRTQQEDSAVYLCASSLAQAGSHTGELFFGEGSRLTVL.

This chain joins TRBV11-3 and TRBJ1-5, with D hard to call. Germline CDR1 and CDR2: SGHNT and YENEEA. V lost 5 bases, J lost 3 bases, and 8 bases lay in between. The CDR3 consists of 13 residues. DNA of the CDR3: TGTGCCAGCAGCCGGGTACTCAATCAGCCCCAGCATTTT. Translated: CASSRVLNQPQHF.

This chain links TRBV5-1 with TRBJ1-1, with unresolved D. Germline loops: CDR1 SGHRS, CDR2 YFSETQ. CDR3 length equals 15 residues. V lost 0 bases to trimming and J lost 0 bases, with 9 bases between them. The CDR3 region has the DNA TGCGCCAGCAGCTTGGCCGCAGCCATGAACACTGAAGCTTTCTTT. It yields the protein CASSLAAAMNTEAFF.

The chain uses TRBV7-8 and TRBJ2-1; 10 bases agree with TRBD1. There are 15 residues in the CDR3. V lost 1 base, J lost 5 bases, and 2 bases stayed unmatched. Germline V CDR1 and CDR2: SGHVS, FQNEAQ. The CDR3 loop is CASSLGTGGDNEQFF. CDR3 sequence (DNA): TGTGCCAGCAGCTTAGGGACAGGGGGTGACAATGAGCAGTTCTTC.

CDR3 coding DNA: TGTGCCAGTAGGGGACAGCCCAATCAGCCCCAGCATTTT. Residues: CASRGQPNQPQHF. The V and J genes are TRBV19 and TRBJ1-5, with 7 positions matching TRBD1. V lost 6 bases and J lost 3; bases outside the gene matches: 2. This CDR3 has 13 residues. Germline-derived CDR1 and CDR2 are LNHDA and SQIVND (reference sequence).

This clone came up a few times. The V call is TRBV6-1, the J call TRBJ1-2; no reliable D call. The germline V gene has CDR1 MNHNS and CDR2 SASEGT. Trimming left V 4 bases short and J 4 bases short, with 19 bases between. CDR3 size: 16 residues. The CDR3 nucleotides are TGTGCCAGCAGTGGAGATAAAGGTTTCTTTTCCTATGGCTACACCTTC. The encoded protein is CASSGDKGFFSYGYTF.

The CDR3 DNA is TGTGCCAGCAGCTTGAGTCCGCTTGAAGCTTTCTTT. Amino acid sequence: CASSLSPLEAFF. The chain is built from TRBV5-6 and TRBJ1-1; no clear D. The V gene's germline CDR1 is SGHDT and CDR2 YYEEEE. This CDR3 is built from 12 residues. V was clipped by 1 base and J by 7 bases, with 8 bases between them.

The rearrangement links TRBV19 to TRBJ1-4, with TRBD1 matching over 10 bases. The germline gives CDR1 LNHDA, CDR2 SQIVND (reference sequence). This CDR3 region has 15 residues. J gave up 7 bases and V 8 bases, and 10 bases lay outside the gene matches. The CDR3 loop is CASYTPGQGTEKLFF. CDR3 DNA sequence: TGTGCCAGTTATACCCCGGGACAGGGGACTGAAAAACTGTTTTTT.

J is TRBJ2-3 and V is TRBV4-1; 9 bases map to TRBD2. This CDR3 spans 16 amino acids. The germline V gene has CDR1 MGHRA and CDR2 YSYEKL. The V segment lost 3 bases and the J segment 4 bases; nucleotides outside the gene matches: 8. The CDR3 sequence is CASSQAAGGPADTQYF. CDR3 nucleotide sequence: TGCGCCAGCAGCCAGGCCGCGGGGGGGCCAGCAGATACGCAGTATTTT.

In regard to this clone: This same CDR3 is encoded by further DNA sequences in the sample. The chain has TRBV2 and TRBJ1-2, with a weak D call TRBD1 (6 bases). The germline V gene encodes CDR1 SNHLY and CDR2 FYNNEI. There are 13 residues in the CDR3. V was clipped by 3 bases and J by 8 bases, with 13 bases between them. The CDR3 sequence: CASSEREGGGYTF. The CDR3 DNA reads TGTGCCAGCAGTGAGCGTGAGGGGGGAGGCTACACCTTC.

The chain employs TRBV5-4 and TRBJ2-1; D is perhaps TRBD1 (6 bases). Per germline, CDR1 SGHNT and CDR2 YYREEE (reference sequence). V dropped 2 bases and J dropped 13 bases, with 22 bases sitting between them. There are 15 residues in the CDR3. The CDR3 is CASSFGQSPDSPQFF. CDR3 DNA: TGTGCCAGCAGCTTTGGACAGAGCCCAGACTCTCCCCAGTTCTTC.

This chain uses TRBV13 with TRBJ2-7; D remains unclear. The CDR3 runs 14 residues. Trimming took off 3 bases at V and 0 bases at J, with 9 bases between the two ends. Germline V gene data show CDR1 as PRHDT and CDR2 as FYEKMQ (reference sequence). CDR3 nucleotides: TGTGCCAGCAGCTTTAACTCGGACTCCTACGAGCAGTACTTC. It specifies CASSFNSDSYEQYF.

This chain joins TRBV5-1 and TRBJ2-7; no definite D call. From germline, CDR1 is SGHRS and CDR2 YFSETQ. Trimming cost V 4 bases and J 3 bases, with 11 bases left between them. This CDR3 has 13 amino acids. CDR3 in DNA: TGCGCCAGCAGCCATAGTCGGTTCTACGAGCAGTACTTC. This gives the protein CASSHSRFYEQYF.

This chain joins TRBV7-2 and TRBJ1-3; no reliable D call. V was clipped by 4 bases and J by 4 bases, with 14 bases between them. The V gene's germline CDR1 is SGHTA and CDR2 FQGNSA. CDR3 length: 15 residues. CDR3 in amino acids: CASSSSPRLGNTIYF. CDR3 DNA sequence: TGTGCCAGCAGCTCCTCCCCCCGTTTGGGAAACACCATATATTTT.

The chain joins TRBV19 to TRBJ1-1; D is uncertain. Germline CDR1 reads LNHDA; CDR2 reads SQIVND (reference sequence). Trimming pared 2 bases from V and 1 base from J, leaving 5 bases between. The CDR3 sequence is 13 residues long. CDR3 amino acids: CASSISWNTEAFF. For the CDR3, the DNA is TGTGCCAGTAGTATAAGTTGGAACACTGAAGCTTTCTTT.

The chain recombines TRBV18 with TRBJ1-1; possibly TRBD1 for D (5 bases). V was shortened by 6 bases and J by 4 bases, with 9 bases between the two germline ends. This CDR3 has 12 amino acids. Per the germline V gene, CDR1 is KGHSH and CDR2 is LQKENI. CDR3 nucleotides: TGTGCCAGCTCCCCGGGACGCACTGAAGCTTTCTTT. Its protein product is CASSPGRTEAFF.

The table lists this clone with a count of one. The rearrangement joins TRBV18 to TRBJ1-5; 7 bases align to TRBD1. The CDR3 has 13 residues. Germline V gives CDR1 KGHSH, CDR2 LQKENI. The trim removed 3 bases at V and 7 bases at J, leaving 3 bases unmatched. This chain's CDR3 is CASSPDRAQPQHF. DNA of the CDR3: TGTGCCAGCTCACCCGACAGGGCGCAGCCCCAGCATTTT. Full variable domain (outside the CDR3, taken from reference TRBV18 and TRBJ1-5): NAGVMQNPRHLVRRRGQEARLRCSPMKGHSHVYWYRQLPEEGLKFMVYLQKENIIDESGMPKERFSAEFPKEGPSILRIQQVVRGDSAAYFCASSPDRAQPQHFGDGTRLSIL.

V is TRBV20-1 and J is TRBJ1-1; D gene unclear. CDR1 is DFQATT, CDR2 SNEGSKA, per germline (reference sequence). V dropped 3 bases and J dropped 7 bases, with 6 bases sitting between them. The CDR3 is 10 amino acids. Written as DNA, the CDR3 is TGCAGTGCTAGCCTCAGTGAAGCTTTCTTT. Translation: CSASLSEAFF.

V gene TRBV27 combines with J gene TRBJ2-2; D is unresolved. V lost 0 bases, J lost 1 base, and 6 bases lay in between. Germline lookup yields CDR1 MNHEY and CDR2 SMNVEV (reference sequence). The CDR3 spans 15 residues. The CDR3 DNA reads as TGTGCCAGCAGTTTATCTTGGGGGAACACCGGGGAGCTGTTTTTT. Protein sequence: CASSLSWGNTGELFF.

The gene calls are TRBV2 and TRBJ2-4; D is unresolved. Germline CDR1 is SNHLY and CDR2 is FYNNEI. This CDR3 comprises 15 residues. Between the trimmed V and J ends, which lost 4 bases and 0 bases, there was a span of 10 bases. CDR3 protein: CASSVGFLAKNIQYF. The DNA of the CDR3 is TGTGCCAGCAGTGTGGGGTTCTTAGCCAAAAACATTCAGTACTTC. Full variable domain (missing parts from reference TRBV2 and TRBJ2-4): EPEVTQTPSHQVTQMGQEVILRCVPISNHLYFYWYRQILGQKVEFLVSFYNNEISEKSEIFDDQFSVERPDGSNFTLKIRSTKLEDSAMYFCASSVGFLAKNIQYFGAGTRLSVL.

The J gene is TRBJ1-6, the V gene TRBV6-1, with D maybe TRBD1 (6 bases). The CDR3 has 15 amino acids. Germline assignment: CDR1 MNHNS and CDR2 SASEGT. V dropped 3 bases and J dropped 6 bases, with 12 bases sitting between them. DNA of the CDR3: TGTGCCAGCAGTGACAGGGGAGGTTTTAATTCACCCCTCCACTTT. Translating it yields CASSDRGGFNSPLHF.

The CDR3 loop is CASSQEQGASYEQYF. CDR3 nucleotide sequence: TGTGCCAGCAGCCAAGAACAGGGAGCATCCTACGAGCAGTACTTC. The gene calls are TRBV3-1 (or the pseudogene TRBV3-2) and TRBJ2-7; a possible D gene is TRBD1 (6 bases). The CDR3 sequence is 15 residues long. V was shortened by 0 bases and J by 1 base, with 10 bases between the two germline ends. CDR1 is LGHDT and CDR2 is YNNKEL in the germline V gene (reference sequence).

The genes are TRBV10-1 and TRBJ2-7, with 7 nucleotides matching TRBD2. The CDR3 has 10 residues. The ends lost 11 bases at V and 5 bases at J; junction bases unmatched: 3. Germline CDR1 and CDR2: WNHNN and SYGVQD (reference sequence). The CDR3 bases are TGCGCCGAGGGAGGGGACGAGCAGTACTTC. As protein: CAEGGDEQYF.

This clone was observed once. This sequence joins TRBV6-1 and TRBJ2-3; D is ambiguous. V gave up 2 bases and J gave up 0 bases, with 6 bases separating them. Germline-derived CDR1 and CDR2 are MNHNS and SASEGT. The CDR3 loop spans 14 amino acids. CDR3 DNA sequence: TGTGCCAGCAGTGAACTTCTCAGCACAGATACGCAGTATTTT. Translating it yields CASSELLSTDTQYF.